A selection of T cell receptor beta chains follows, all from one sample in a study of CD8 T cells in ankylosing spondylitis. TCRdb re-called the 5' RACE reads through MiXCR, storing one row per CDR3 protein. The sample yields around 220,000 distinct CDR3 sequences, about a sixth seen once. Sequencing was performed on blood, either unsorted or a sorted T cell fraction (not recorded which). The receptors shown here come from a male donor with ankylosing spondylitis. CDR3s include the opening cysteine and the closing phenylalanine or tryptophan. A D gene is named only where the DNA matches it firmly. The size entry is marked missing in some rows and otherwise reads once, few, many or a size class.

size	J	D	V	DNA	CDR3
few	TRBJ1-4	.	TRBV21-1	TGTGCCAGCAGCAAAGGAGAATGGCCCCTTGAAAAACTGTTTTTT	CASSKGEWPLEKLFF
.	TRBJ1-1	.	TRBV29-1	TGCAGCGTTCGGAATGGAGGGGGGAACACTGAAGCTTTCTTT	CSVRNGGGNTEAFF
.	TRBJ2-2	.	TRBV6-5	TGTGCCAGCAGTTATTCCTGGGACACTTACACCGGGGAGCTGTTTTTT	CASSYSWDTYTGELFF
.	TRBJ1-2	TRBD1	TRBV11-2	TGTGCCAGCAGCCCCCTAGACCTCACAGGGGCCTATGGCTACACCTTC	CASSPLDLTGAYGYTF
.	TRBJ2-7	TRBD1	TRBV7-6	TGTGCCAGCAGCTCCGGGACAGGGAGCTCCTACGAGCAGTACTTC	CASSSGTGSSYEQYF
few	TRBJ2-7	TRBD1	TRBV12-3/TRBV12-4	TGTGCCAGCAGCCGCCAATCGACAGGGGGGGGTTACGAGCAGTACTTC	CASSRQSTGGGYEQYF
.	TRBJ1-5	.	TRBV27	TGTGCCAGCAGTTTTAATATCAATCAGCCCCAGCATTTT	CASSFNINQPQHF
.	TRBJ2-7	TRBD1	TRBV12-3/TRBV12-4	TGTGCCAGCAGCTCGGGCCCAAGCCGGGACAGGGAGAACGAGCAGTACTTC	CASSSGPSRDRENEQYF
few	TRBJ2-3	TRBD1	TRBV12-3/TRBV12-4	TGTGCCAGCAGTATCCGGGACAGGGCACCGCATACGCAGTATTTT	CASSIRDRAPHTQYF
.	TRBJ2-3	TRBD2	TRBV5-1	TGCGCCAGCAGCTTGGGCCTAGCGGGACTGGTCACAGATACGCAGTATTTT	CASSLGLAGLVTDTQYF
few	TRBJ2-7	TRBD1	TRBV29-1	TGCAGCGTTGTTCTTGGGACAGGGGGTTACGAGCAGTACTTC	CSVVLGTGGYEQYF
.	TRBJ2-7	TRBD2	TRBV15	TGTGCCACCAGCAGGCCATTTAGCGGGGGTTGGGACGAGCAGTACTTC	CATSRPFSGGWDEQYF
.	TRBJ2-1	.	TRBV19	TGTGCCAGTAGTATAGACCAGGGTTACAATGAGCAGTTCTTC	CASSIDQGYNEQFF
.	TRBJ2-5	.	TRBV3-1	TGTGCCAGCAGCCTGGGAGAGCTTCAAGAGACCCAGTACTTC	CASSLGELQETQYF
few	TRBJ2-5	.	TRBV7-8	TGTGCCAGCAGCCTCGACAGGGAGGTTCGTAAAGAGACCCAGTACTTC	CASSLDREVRKETQYF
few	TRBJ1-1	TRBD1	TRBV7-9	TGTGCCAGCAGCTTTACAGGGGCCGCTGAAGCTTTCTTT	CASSFTGAAEAFF
few	TRBJ2-6	.	TRBV4-2	TGTGCCAGCAGCCAAGAAGCCGCTGACGAGGCCAACGTCCTGACTTTC	CASSQEAADEANVLTF
few	TRBJ2-7	.	TRBV7-9	TGTGCCAGCAGCCTTGAGTTCTACGAGCAGTACTTC	CASSLEFYEQYF
few	TRBJ2-1	.	TRBV20-1	TGCAGTGCCCTCCGGCCCTACTACAATGAGCAGTTCTTC	CSALRPYYNEQFF
few	TRBJ1-6	TRBD1	TRBV28	TGTGCCAGCGAGCCAGGGACAGGACCAAATTCACCCCTCCACTTT	CASEPGTGPNSPLHF
many	TRBJ2-5	TRBD2	TRBV29-1	TGCAGCGTTGAAGGAACCACTAGCGCACAAGAGACCCAGTACTTC	CSVEGTTSAQETQYF
few	TRBJ2-7	TRBD1	TRBV24-1	TGTGCCACCAGTGTTAGGGGGCCTGACGAGCAGTACTTC	CATSVRGPDEQYF
.	TRBJ2-2	.	TRBV11-1	TGTGCCAGCACCTCAGACAAGCCCGGGCCCGGGGAGCTGTTTTTT	CASTSDKPGPGELFF
.	TRBJ2-5	.	TRBV4-1	TGCTGGCGCAGCCAACCACTAGCTATGGAAGAGACCCAGTACTTC	CWRSQPLAMEETQYF
many	TRBJ2-7	TRBD1	TRBV20-1	TGCAGTGCTGCAGGGGACAGACCCTACGAGCAGTACTTC	CSAAGDRPYEQYF
many	TRBJ2-7	TRBD2	TRBV10-2	TGCGCCAGCAGTGTGGTAAGCGGGGGTGCCTACGAGCAGTACTTC	CASSVVSGGAYEQYF
few	TRBJ2-5	.	TRBV11-2	TGTGCCAGCAGCTCAACCTGGGGGGACTTACAGTACTTC	CASSSTWGDLQYF
.	TRBJ2-2	TRBD2	TRBV15	TGTGCCACCAGCGGGAGGGCCATCACCGGGGAGCTGTTTTTT	CATSGRAITGELFF
many	TRBJ2-3	.	TRBV5-1	TGCGCCAGCAGCTTGGTGGAATTTCCCTCTAGCACAGATACGCAGTATTTT	CASSLVEFPSSTDTQYF
.	TRBJ1-5	.	TRBV19	TGTGCCAGTAGCCGCCCGACGGGTAGCAATCAGCCCCAGCATTTT	CASSRPTGSNQPQHF
.	TRBJ2-5	TRBD2	TRBV9	TGTGCCAGCAGCGGATTGGCGGGAGGAATCGAGACCCAGTACTTC	CASSGLAGGIETQYF
many	TRBJ2-4	.	TRBV12-3/TRBV12-4	TGTGCCAGCATGGGGGACTTAGAAAACATTCAGTACTTC	CASMGDLENIQYF
.	TRBJ2-1	.	TRBV4-3	TGCGCCAGCAGCCAAGACTTCTTTTACAATGAGCAGTTCTTC	CASSQDFFYNEQFF
few	TRBJ2-1	TRBD2	TRBV5-1	TGCGCCAGCAGGAATAGTCTAGCGGGGGACAATGAGCAGTTCTTC	CASRNSLAGDNEQFF
.	TRBJ1-2	.	TRBV12-3/TRBV12-4	TGTGCCAGCAGTTTTGGTGGTGGCTACACCTTC	CASSFGGGYTF
few	TRBJ1-1	TRBD1	TRBV3-1	TGTGCCAGCAGCCCCCCCGACAGGGGGACTGAAGCTTTCTTT	CASSPPDRGTEAFF
few	TRBJ2-3	.	TRBV7-3	TGTGCCAGCAGCTTAAGGGCAGGGGAGGAAGATACGCAGTATTTT	CASSLRAGEEDTQYF
many	TRBJ1-1	TRBD1	TRBV27	TGTGCCAGCAGTTTCACCGGGACAGGGTATATTGAAGCTTTCTTT	CASSFTGTGYIEAFF
few	TRBJ2-7	TRBD2	TRBV9	TGTGCCAGCAGCGCCTGGGGGGGGATTGGGAGTGACGAGCAGTACTTC	CASSAWGGIGSDEQYF
.	TRBJ2-1	TRBD1	TRBV12-5	TGTGCTAGTGGTCTCTCCGGGACAGGGTTGAATGAGCAGTTCTTC	CASGLSGTGLNEQFF
.	TRBJ1-6	.	TRBV29-1	TGCAGCGTCGCCCGGTCTCATAATTCACCCCTCCACTTT	CSVARSHNSPLHF
few	TRBJ2-7	.	TRBV4-2	TGTGCCAGCAGCCAGCTAAACACCCCAACCTACGAGCAGTACTTC	CASSQLNTPTYEQYF
many	TRBJ2-1	TRBD2	TRBV20-1	TGCAGTGCCCGACGGGGGGGGGATAATGAGCAGTTCTTC	CSARRGGDNEQFF
.	TRBJ1-2	.	TRBV5-6	TGTGCCAGCAGCTTCCGGGACACGGGGGGGTATGGCTACACCTTC	CASSFRDTGGYGYTF
.	TRBJ1-2	.	TRBV7-3	TGTGCCAGCAGCTTAACAGGGGGAAGTGATGGCTACACCTTC	CASSLTGGSDGYTF
few	TRBJ2-7	.	TRBV29-1	TGCAGCGCACCACGGGAGCCTCTCCGAGAAAACGAGCAGTACTTC	CSAPREPLRENEQYF
.	TRBJ2-3	.	TRBV12-3/TRBV12-4	TGTGCCAGCAGTTTCGAAGGATCTAGCACAGATACGCAGTATTTT	CASSFEGSSTDTQYF
.	TRBJ2-1	.	TRBV15	TGTGCCACCAGCAGTCCAAGTCGGTACAATGAGCAGTTCTTC	CATSSPSRYNEQFF
few	TRBJ1-6	.	TRBV27	TGTGCCAGCAGTTTGATGAAAAATTCACCCCTCCACTTT	CASSLMKNSPLHF
.	TRBJ2-5	TRBD1	TRBV6-1	TGTGCCAGCACCCAGGACAGGGGTTTCGAGACCCAGTACTTC	CASTQDRGFETQYF
.	TRBJ1-6	.	TRBV7-6	TGTGCCAGCAGCTCGGGCCTGGACCCAGGGTATAATTCACCCCTCCACTTT	CASSSGLDPGYNSPLHF
.	TRBJ2-1	.	TRBV11-2	TGTGCCAGCAGCTTAGCAGCGGATGTGGGGAATAATGAGCAGTTCTTC	CASSLAADVGNNEQFF
.	TRBJ2-5	.	TRBV4-3	TGCGCCAGCAGCCAAGATTTCGGGCAAGAGACCCAGTACTTC	CASSQDFGQETQYF
few	TRBJ2-7	TRBD2	TRBV2	TGTGCCAGCATGGGGGGGAACTCCTACGAGCAGTACTTC	CASMGGNSYEQYF
.	TRBJ2-1	TRBD2	TRBV29-1	TGCAGCGTTGAGAGGCGGGGACTAGCGGGAGTAAACAATGAGCAGTTCTTC	CSVERRGLAGVNNEQFF
.	TRBJ2-5	.	TRBV13	TGTGCCAGCAGCTCCCCGGACGGCGGTCGGGAGACCCAGTACTTC	CASSSPDGGRETQYF
.	TRBJ2-1	.	TRBV7-9	TGTGCCGTCGGGGAGCTACGGAATGAGCAGTTCTTC	CAVGELRNEQFF
.	TRBJ2-2	.	TRBV6-1	TGTGCCAGCTTTAGGCAGGGTTGGAACACCGGGGAGCTGTTTTTT	CASFRQGWNTGELFF
.	TRBJ2-7	.	TRBV4-1	TGCGCCAGCAGCCAACAAGGAGAGTCCTACGAGCAGTACTTC	CASSQQGESYEQYF